A single sample is the source of the 7 T cell receptor beta chains below, sequenced in a study of control samples from healthy donors and cancer patients. This table comes from immunoSEQ multiplex PCR, and its TCRdb copy is limited to in-frame clones, with some not included. The sample contains 50,000 to 55,000 clones, around 95% of which appear only once. The specimen sequenced was blood. The receptors were sampled from a man between 25 and 39 years old in good health.

The chain combines TRBV25-1 with TRBJ1-4; D perhaps matches TRBD1 (6 bases). The V gene's germline CDR1 is MGHDK and CDR2 SYGVNS. Trimming cost V 4 bases and J 6 bases, with 15 bases left between them. This CDR3 contains 15 residues. The CDR3 sequence is CASSGGRGGYEKLFF. The CDR3 nucleotides are TGTGCCAGCAGTGGAGGCAGGGGCGGGTATGAAAAACTGTTTTTT.

The J gene is TRBJ1-6, the V gene TRBV9; 8 bases align to TRBD1. The length of the CDR3 is 20 residues. With V trimmed by 5 bases and J by 0 bases, 16 bases remained unmatched. The V gene's germline CDR1 is SGDLS and CDR2 YYNGEE. The CDR3 bases are TGTGCCAGCAGTGCTACTGGGACAGGAGTCTCCGGCTCCTATAATTCACCCCTCCACTTT. This codes for CASSATGTGVSGSYNSPLHF.

The chain is built from TRBV7-8 and TRBJ2-3, with D perhaps given as TRBD1 or TRBD2 (6 bases each). Germline CDR1 reads SGHVS; CDR2 reads FQNEAQ. The CDR3 is made up of 17 amino acids. V dropped 1 base and J dropped 3 bases, with 17 bases sitting between them. CDR3 nucleotides: TGTGCCAGCAGCTTAGATTTCGGGGGCGCGGGGACAGATACGCAGTATTTT. Translation gives CASSLDFGGAGTDTQYF.

The chain recombines TRBV19 with TRBJ2-3; 8 bases fit TRBD1. This CDR3 contains 13 residues. Germline loops: CDR1 LNHDA, CDR2 SQIVND (reference sequence). The V and J ends lost 10 bases and 5 bases, in that order; junction bases with no gene match: 8. The CDR3 DNA follows: TGTGCCATCAAGGACAGGGTGAAAGATACGCAGTATTTT. It yields the protein CAIKDRVKDTQYF.

V gene TRBV6-2 or TRBV6-3 combines with J gene TRBJ1-1, with TRBD1 matching 10 bases. V was clipped by 6 bases and J by 3 bases; unmatched bases: 1. The length of the CDR3 is 13 residues. CDR1 and CDR2 from the germline V gene are MNHEY and SVGEGT. The CDR3 is CASSGQGDTEAFF. DNA of the CDR3: TGTGCCAGCAGCGGACAGGGGGACACTGAAGCTTTCTTT.

The chain links TRBV21-1 to TRBJ2-1; no DNA check was done on the table's D call, TRBD2. TRBV21-1 is labeled a pseudogene. The length of the CDR3 is 17 residues. The CDR3 reads CASSPPQLAGVYNEQFF. For the CDR3, the DNA is TGTGCCAGCAGCCCCCCCCAGCTAGCGGGAGTCTACAATGAGCAGTTCTTC.

This chain links TRBV6-5 with TRBJ1-6; D unclear. Trimming removed 8 bases from V and 1 base from J, with 12 bases in between. The germline CDR1 and CDR2 sequences are MNHEY and SVGAGI. The CDR3 runs 15 residues. The CDR3 DNA reads as TGTGCCAGCGCACGGGGAAGGTCCTATAATTCACCCCTCCACTTT. This gives the protein CASARGRSYNSPLHF.